Following are 2 T cell receptor beta chains from one sample sequenced in a study of T cell repertoires in cytomegalovirus infection. MiXCR, run by TCRdb on the reads, gives a single entry per CDR3 protein. The sample has roughly 990,000 distinct CDR3 sequences; approximately 30% are singletons. No antigens are known for them. The sequencing used cultured CD8+ T cells from PBMCs, collected from culture after CMV antigen stimulation. The receptors come from a human donor in good health (CMV status not recorded). Some clones in this sample may be carry-over from other donors' samples.

This chain connects TRBV6-1 to TRBJ2-7; a possible D gene is TRBD1 (5 bases). This CDR3 region has 14 residues. V lost 3 bases to trimming and J lost 1 base, with 10 bases between them. Germline loops: CDR1 MNHNS, CDR2 SASEGT. The CDR3 loop is CASSDSGYSYEQYF. In nucleotides, the CDR3 is TGTGCCAGCAGTGACTCAGGGTATTCCTACGAGCAGTACTTC.

This clonotype was picked up one time. A clone one base away is much larger, so this may be a read error. The chain couples TRBV7-2 to TRBJ1-5; D is uncertain. Germline assignment: CDR1 SGHTA and CDR2 FQGNSA. This CDR3 contains 14 residues. CDR3: CANSLAQSNQPQHF. CDR3 sequence (DNA): TGTGCCAACAGCTTAGCGCAGAGCAATCAGCCCCAGCATTTT.